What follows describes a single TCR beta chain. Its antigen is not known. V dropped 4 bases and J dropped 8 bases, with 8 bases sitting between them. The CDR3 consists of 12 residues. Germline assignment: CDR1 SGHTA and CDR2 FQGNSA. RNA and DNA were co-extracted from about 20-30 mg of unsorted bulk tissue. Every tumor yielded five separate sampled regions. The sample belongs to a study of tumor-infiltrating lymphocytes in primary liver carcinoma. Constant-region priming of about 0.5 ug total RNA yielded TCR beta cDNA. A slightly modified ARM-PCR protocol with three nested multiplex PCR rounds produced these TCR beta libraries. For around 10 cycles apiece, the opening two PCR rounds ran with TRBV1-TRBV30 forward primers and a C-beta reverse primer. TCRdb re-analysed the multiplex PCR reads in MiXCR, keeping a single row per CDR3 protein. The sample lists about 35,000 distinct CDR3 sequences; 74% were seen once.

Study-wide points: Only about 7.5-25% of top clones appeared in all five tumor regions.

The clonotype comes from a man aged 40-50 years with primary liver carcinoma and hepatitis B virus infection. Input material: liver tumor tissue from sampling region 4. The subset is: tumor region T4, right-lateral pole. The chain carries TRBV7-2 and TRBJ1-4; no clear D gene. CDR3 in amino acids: CASSSMGEKLFF. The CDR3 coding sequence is TGTGCCAGCAGCTCCATGGGAGAAAAACTGTTTTTT. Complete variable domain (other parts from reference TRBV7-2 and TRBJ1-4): GAGVSQSPSNKVTEKGKDVELRCDPISGHTALYWYRQSLGQGLEFLIYFQGNSAPDKSGLPSDRFSAERTGGSVSTLTIQRTQQEDSAVYLCASSSMGEKLFFGSGTQLSVL.